This paragraph covers one TCR beta chain sequence. Its matching antigen is unknown. Assay used: immunoSEQ multiplex PCR; TCRdb lists only in-frame clones, some missing. The table records about 130,000 clones, approximately 88% of them present only once. The data stem from a study of PD-L1 blockade in urothelial cancer. Looking at the study overall: It was at 3 weeks (second dose) and 6 weeks after treatment start that blood was analyzed. Regarding the study as a whole: Blood TCR clonality below the median before treatment was a predictor of better survival. Tumor-associated blood clones were expanded more by durable-benefit patients at 3 weeks.

The time point was: pretreatment peripheral blood. Patients suffered from locally advanced or metastatic urothelial carcinoma. The germline V gene has CDR1 SNHLY and CDR2 FYNNEI. The CDR3 is 13 amino acids. J lost 6 bases, V lost 5 bases, and 3 bases had no gene match. This rearrangement joins TRBV2 to TRBJ2-7; 11 bases agree with TRBD1. The material sequenced was PBMCs, taken around atezolizumab (anti-PD-L1) treatment. The source of this sequence is a man aged 45 to 65 with urothelial cancer. The DNA for the CDR3 is TGTGCCAGCAGTATTGGGACAGGGGGCGAGCAGTACTTC. Translation gives CASSIGTGGEQYF.